The source of this T cell receptor beta chain is a study of T cell changes during pregnancy in multiple sclerosis (dated by TCRdb to the late 2010s). For the wider study: In women with multiple sclerosis, the researchers looked at how the T cell repertoire shifted as pregnancy progressed.

Library construction relied on the immunoSEQ multiplex PCR assay. As stored in TCRdb, this immuneACCESS dataset retains in-frame rearrangements with V and J assigned. A fraction of the clones does not appear; measured against another copy, unresolved V genes explain less than half of the discrepancy, and the remainder lacks a known reason. Across this sample there are 14,000 or so clones, with approximately 95% seen only once. The ten largest make up about 3% of the sample. The junction shows trimming of 0 bases on V and 1 base on J, plus 9 bases between the germline ends. CDR1 and CDR2 are drawn from the germline V gene (reference sequence): SEHNR, FQNEAQ. The cysteine opens and the phenylalanine closes a CDR3 of 15 amino acids. The retained sequence is limited to the CDR3, 45 bases, with the frame set at the first base. A word on this clone: The target of this receptor is not known. Base qualities are not provided; no much larger clone lies one nucleotide away.

This clonotype originated in a female donor in good health, enrolled as a control in a pregnancy study. The rearranged chain carries TRBV7-9 and TRBJ1-1; the D gene cannot be named for sure. The sample consisted of peripheral blood, taken in the second trimester of pregnancy. At the DNA level, the sequence is TGTGCCAGCAGCTTAGCGCAAGGAGGGAACACTGAAGCTTTCTTT. The translation is CASSLAQGGNTEAFF.